Listed here are 5 T cell receptor beta chains from one sample, sequenced in a study of control samples from healthy donors and cancer patients. Sequenced by immunoSEQ multiplex PCR; TCRdb stores in-frame clones only, minus some. Among 100,000 to 150,000 clones listed, around 92% were seen once. Sequencing used blood. These receptors came from a woman aged 50 to 65 in good health.

This chain uses TRBV28 with TRBJ2-1; 11 bases align to TRBD2. Unmatched junction bases numbered 7, after V lost 3 bases and J lost 9 bases. CDR3 length: 15 residues. Germline CDR1 reads MDHEN; CDR2 reads SYDVKM. The CDR3: CASSLGSGRVSEQFF. In DNA, the CDR3 is TGTGCCAGCAGTTTGGGTAGCGGGAGGGTTAGTGAGCAGTTCTTC.

This chain connects TRBV2 to TRBJ1-4, with D hard to call. The CDR3 length is 13 residues. Germline lookup yields CDR1 SNHLY and CDR2 FYNNEI. Between the trimmed V and J ends, which lost 5 bases and 6 bases, there was a span of 10 bases. The CDR3 nucleotides are TGTGCCAGCAGTTACGGATGGGATGAAAAACTGTTTTTT. Protein: CASSYGWDEKLFF.

The V call is TRBV4-1, the J call TRBJ2-5; 7 bases align to TRBD1. V lost 2 bases and J lost 0; bases outside the gene matches: 3. Germline values: CDR1 MGHRA, CDR2 YSYEKL. This CDR3 is built from 15 residues. DNA for the CDR3: TGCGCCAGCAGCCAACCCGACAGGGACCAAGAGACCCAGTACTTC. It codes for CASSQPDRDQETQYF.

The V and J genes are TRBV5-1 and TRBJ1-6, with TRBD1 as a possible D gene (6 bases). The germline gives CDR1 SGHRS, CDR2 YFSETQ. Trimming took off 9 bases at V and 5 bases at J, with 18 bases between the two ends. The CDR3 spans 15 residues. The CDR3 protein is CATKVGGGDNSPLHF. In DNA, the CDR3 is TGCGCCACCAAAGTGGGGGGGGGCGATAATTCACCCCTCCACTTT. Full variable domain (missing parts from reference TRBV5-1 and TRBJ1-6): KAGVTQTPRYLIKTRGQQVTLSCSPISGHRSVSWYQQTPGQGLQFLFEYFSETQRNKGNFPGRFSGRQFSNSRSEMNVSTLELGDSALYLCATKVGGGDNSPLHFGNGTRLTVT.

J is TRBJ1-2 and V is TRBV15; D is undetermined. V was cut by 0 bases and J by 0 bases, with 2 bases left in between. CDR1 is LNHNV and CDR2 is YYDKDF in the germline V gene (reference sequence). CDR3 length: 13 amino acids. CDR3 in DNA: TGTGCCACCAGCAGAGACTCTAACTATGGCTACACCTTC. Its protein product is CATSRDSNYGYTF.